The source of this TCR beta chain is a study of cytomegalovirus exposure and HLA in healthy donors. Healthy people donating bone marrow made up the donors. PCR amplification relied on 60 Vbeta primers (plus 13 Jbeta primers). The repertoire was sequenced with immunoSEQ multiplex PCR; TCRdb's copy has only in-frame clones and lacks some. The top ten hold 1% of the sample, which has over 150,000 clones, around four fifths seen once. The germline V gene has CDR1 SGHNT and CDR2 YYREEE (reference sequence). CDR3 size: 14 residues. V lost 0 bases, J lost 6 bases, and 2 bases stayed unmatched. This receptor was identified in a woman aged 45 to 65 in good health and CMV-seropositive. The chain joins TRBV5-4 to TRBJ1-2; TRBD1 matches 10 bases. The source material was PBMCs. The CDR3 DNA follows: TGTGCCAGCAGCTTGGAGACAGGGGGCGATGGCTACACCTTC. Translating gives CASSLETGGDGYTF.